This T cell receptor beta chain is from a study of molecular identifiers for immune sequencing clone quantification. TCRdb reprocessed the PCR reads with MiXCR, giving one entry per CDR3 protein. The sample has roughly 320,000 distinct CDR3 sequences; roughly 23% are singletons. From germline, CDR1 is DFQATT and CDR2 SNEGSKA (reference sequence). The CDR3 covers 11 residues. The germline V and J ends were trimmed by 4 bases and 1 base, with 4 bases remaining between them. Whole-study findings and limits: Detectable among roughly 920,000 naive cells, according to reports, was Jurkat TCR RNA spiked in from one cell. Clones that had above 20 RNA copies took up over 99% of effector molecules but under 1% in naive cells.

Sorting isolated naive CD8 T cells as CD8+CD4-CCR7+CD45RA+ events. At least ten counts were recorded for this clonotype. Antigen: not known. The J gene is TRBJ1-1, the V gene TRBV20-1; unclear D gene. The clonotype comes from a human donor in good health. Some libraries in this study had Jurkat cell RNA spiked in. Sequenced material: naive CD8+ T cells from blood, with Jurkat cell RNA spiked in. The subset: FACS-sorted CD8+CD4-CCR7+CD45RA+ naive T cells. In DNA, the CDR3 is TGCAGTGCTAAGGAGAACACTGAAGCTTTCTTT. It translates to CSAKENTEAFF.